This entry is about one T cell receptor (beta chain). Its specificity is not known. The method was immunoSEQ multiplex PCR; TCRdb's version includes in-frame clones alone and lacks a portion of them. The table lists over 2 million clones, 85% to 95% of them singletons. This sample is part of a study of shared clonotypes between healthy human individuals. Study-level findings and limits: Non-shared clonotypes displayed generation probabilities falling below those of clonotypes present in all four donors.

This TCR was sampled from a man younger than 30 in good health. Some clones in this sample may be carry-over from other donors' samples. The sample consisted of naive CD4+ T cells from PBMCs. Described subset: CD45RA+ positively selected.

The CDR3, as DNA: TGCGCCAGCAGTGAGGCTAGCGGGAGGGACGAGCAGTACTTC. Translated: CASSEASGRDEQYF. This rearrangement joins TRBV10-2 to TRBJ2-7, with 12 bases matching TRBD2. The CDR3 is 14 amino acids. The J segment lost 5 bases and the V segment lost 2 bases, leaving 1 base of the junction unmatched. The V gene's germline CDR1 is WSHSY and CDR2 SAAADI.